A selection of T cell receptor beta chains follows, all from one sample in a study of CXCR3-negative and CXCR3-positive naive CD8 T cells. Following a re-call of the 5' RACE reads, TCRdb has one entry per CDR3 protein and lacks DNA. The sample includes approximately 59,000 distinct CDR3 sequences. The sample comprised naive CXCR3+ CD8+ T cells from blood. These receptors were collected from a human donor in good health. Some clones in this sample may be carry-over from other donors' samples. Each CDR3 is given with its conserved first and last residue.

>TRBJ2-7|TRBV6-2/TRBV6-3
CASSYTGLNYEQYF
>TRBJ2-2|TRBV27
CASTMGGKVGELFF
>TRBJ2-5|TRBV7-9
CASSLGVGIPETQYF
>TRBJ2-2|TRBV6-6
CASSYLGQGASGELFF
>TRBJ2-1|TRBV6-2/TRBV6-3
CASCQDTYLFDEQFF
>TRBJ2-7|TRBV6-2/TRBV6-3
CASSYEGTPTKQYF
>TRBJ2-7|TRBV11-3
CASSYGQSYEQYF
>TRBJ2-1|TRBV29-1
CSVEGPLGAGGPHNEQFF
>TRBJ1-2|TRBV29-1
CSVFQGDGYTF
>TRBJ2-3|TRBV12-3/TRBV12-4
CASTFGTDTDTQYF
>TRBJ2-3|TRBV7-2
CASRTTDTQYF
>TRBJ2-2|TRBV6-2/TRBV6-3
CASSYIPPGSGTGELFF
>TRBJ2-7|TRBV6-6
CASRTGQDEQYF
>TRBJ1-5|TRBV10-3
CAISLGSNQPQHF
>TRBJ2-7|TRBV27
CASSLQGSEQYF
>TRBJ2-7|TRBV6-1
CASSGGYSYEQYF
>TRBJ1-2|TRBV20-1
CSARPTGGGPYGYTF
>TRBJ1-1|TRBV5-1
CASSFSWGTEAFF
>TRBJ2-3|TRBV3-1
CASSQMGDTQYF
>TRBJ2-2|TRBV7-6
CASSLDPGGQDTVELFF
>TRBJ2-5|TRBV28
CASSPGTSGETQYF
>TRBJ2-7|TRBV5-1
CASSPATGGFYEQYF
>TRBJ2-7|TRBV3-1
CASSFEGTGVNEQYF
>TRBJ1-2|TRBV29-1
CSVEAGTGKYGYTF
>TRBJ1-1|TRBV5-6
CASSLAPNTEAFF
>TRBJ2-7|TRBV28
CASSPRVAPSYEQYF
>TRBJ2-7|TRBV6-2/TRBV6-3
CASSYSTERDPYEQYF
>TRBJ1-2|TRBV29-1
CSVEGPRTDNYGYTF
>TRBJ2-7|TRBV5-6
CASSSLAGGVYEQYF
>TRBJ1-1|TRBV29-1
CSVSPSGVDGREGTEAFF
>TRBJ1-5|TRBV6-2/TRBV6-3
CASSYREWNQPQHF
>TRBJ2-7|TRBV7-6
CASSQGLAVSYEQYF
>TRBJ2-2|TRBV27
CASSITPGELFF
>TRBJ2-2|TRBV12-5
CASGLVFPPRGELFF